This T cell receptor (beta chain) comes out of a study of naive and memory T cell subsets. Overall study results and limits: TCRs were reportedly recovered from both biopsy types, mostly tuberculin test sites. TCR transcript changes with activation or differentiation may affect this RNA method.

This clonotype was seen only a few times. What it recognizes is unknown. Treatment of the sample: skin biopsy from PPD injection site in Mantoux-positive individual. TCR cDNA received a 3' ligated oligonucleotide that carried a UMI. The SP2 primer and nested alpha and beta constant region primers amplified ligated cDNA in four rounds. Reverse transcription of blood and skin TCR RNA was primed at alpha and beta constant regions. MiXCR was run by TCRdb on the UMI-ligation and nested PCR reads, yielding one entry per CDR3 protein. The sample includes about 30,000 distinct CDR3 sequences, 5.5% to 7.5% seen only once; the top ten take roughly 3.2%. The sequence was obtained from an adult in good health. This specimen was skin, taken from a tuberculin skin test site.

CDR3 coding DNA: TGTGCCAGCAGCCGGAGACAGAGCTACTACGAGCAGTACTTC. This translates into CASSRRQSYYEQYF. The V and J genes are TRBV14 and TRBJ2-7; D may be TRBD1 (5 bases). The CDR3 totals 14 residues. In germline, CDR1 is SGHDN, CDR2 FVKESK. Trimming removed 4 bases from V and 3 bases from J, with 13 bases in between.